Below, 19 T cell receptor beta chains from the same sample are listed, as sequenced in a study of blood T cell repertoires in COVID-19. Generated by immunoSEQ multiplex PCR, the TCRdb table keeps only in-frame clones and is missing some. In the table there are 200,000 to 250,000 clones, approximately 90% of which are singletons. What was sequenced was PBMCs or T cells enriched from blood (not recorded which). These receptors were obtained from a woman aged 25 to 39 with acute COVID-19.

The chain joins TRBV19 to TRBJ2-1, with TRBD2 matching 8 bases. This CDR3 region has 16 residues. CDR1 is LNHDA and CDR2 is SQIVND in the germline V gene (reference sequence). Trimming cost V 5 bases and J 5 bases; bases outside gene matches: 11. CDR3 in DNA: TGTGCCAGTAGTTCCGGGGGGGAGGGAAGGGACAATGAGCAGTTCTTC. Translation gives CASSSGGEGRDNEQFF. Combining the CDR3 with reference TRBV19 and TRBJ2-1 gives the whole variable domain DGGITQSPKYLFRKEGQNVTLSCEQNLNHDAMYWYRQDPGQGLRLIYYSQIVNDFQKGDIAEGYSVSREKKESFPLTVTSAQKNPTAFYLCASSSGGEGRDNEQFFGPGTRLTVL.

The rearrangement links TRBV6-1 to TRBJ2-7, with 11 positions matching TRBD1. The germline gives CDR1 MNHNS, CDR2 SASEGT. CDR3 length: 15 residues. Germline trimming cut 1 base from V and 5 bases from J; bases unmatched to any gene: 4. Here the CDR3 DNA reads TGTGCCAGCAGTGAAGGGACAGGGGGCTCACACGAGCAGTACTTC. Translation: CASSEGTGGSHEQYF.

V is TRBV19 and J is TRBJ1-2, with D possibly TRBD1 on 6 matching bases. Trimming left V 5 bases short and J 5 bases short, with 18 bases between. Germline CDR1 is LNHDA and CDR2 is SQIVND (reference sequence). The CDR3 sequence is 15 residues long. CDR3 coding DNA: TGTGCCAGTAGTGACTACAGGGACCTTTGGTATGGCTACACCTTC. Its protein is CASSDYRDLWYGYTF. Complete variable domain (other parts from reference TRBV19 and TRBJ1-2): DGGITQSPKYLFRKEGQNVTLSCEQNLNHDAMYWYRQDPGQGLRLIYYSQIVNDFQKGDIAEGYSVSREKKESFPLTVTSAQKNPTAFYLCASSDYRDLWYGYTFGSGTRLTVV.

The rearrangement uses TRBV4-3 and TRBJ1-2, with 8 positions matching TRBD1. This CDR3 is 15 amino acids long. The V and J ends lost 1 base and 4 bases, in that order; junction bases with no gene match: 5. CDR1 is LGHNA and CDR2 is YSLEER in the germline V gene. CDR3 loop: CASSQARTGPYGYTF. In DNA, the CDR3 is TGCGCCAGCAGCCAAGCCAGGACAGGGCCCTATGGCTACACCTTC.

This clone has at least ten counts. This chain uses TRBV6-5 with TRBJ1-6, with 8 bases lining up with TRBD1. Germline V CDR1 and CDR2: MNHEY, SVGAGI. V was clipped by 4 bases and J by 8 bases; unmatched bases: 7. The CDR3 covers 15 residues. This CDR3 is CASSFQGAGYSPLHF. As DNA, the CDR3 is TGTGCCAGCAGTTTCCAGGGGGCAGGATATTCACCCCTCCACTTT.

The V call is TRBV9, the J call TRBJ2-7; no definite D call. Germline CDR1 SGDLS, CDR2 YYNGEE. V was pared by 0 bases and J by 2 bases, with 9 bases between. The CDR3 extends over 14 amino acids. CDR3 bases: TGTGCCAGCAGCGTAGGACCAGGCGCCTACGAGCAGTACTTC. Its translation: CASSVGPGAYEQYF.

The chain joins TRBV19 to TRBJ1-2, with D possibly being TRBD1 (5 bases). The germline V and J ends were trimmed by 6 bases and 4 bases, with 18 bases remaining between them. Germline V gives CDR1 LNHDA, CDR2 SQIVND (reference sequence). CDR3 length equals 15 residues. In DNA, the CDR3 is TGTGCCAGTAGCGACCAGCGGGCAGGGACCTATGGCTACACCTTC. Amino acid sequence: CASSDQRAGTYGYTF.

The chain carries TRBV23-1 and TRBJ1-6; 10 bases match TRBD1. TRBV23-1 is annotated as an ORF whose role is uncertain. The CDR3 sequence is 16 residues long. J lost 7 bases, V lost 0 bases, and 3 bases had no gene match. This CDR3 is CASSQSGDRGNSPLHF. CDR3 in DNA: TGCGCCAGCAGTCAATCGGGGGACAGGGGCAATTCACCCCTCCACTTT.

The gene calls are TRBV18 and TRBJ1-1; D remains ambiguous. V was pared by 6 bases and J by 2 bases, with 16 bases between. CDR3 length equals 15 residues. Germline assignment: CDR1 KGHSH and CDR2 LQKENI. Here the CDR3 reads CASSTKSETNTEAFF. CDR3 nucleotide sequence: TGTGCCAGCTCCACCAAGTCTGAGACAAACACTGAAGCTTTCTTT.

This rearrangement joins TRBV11-2 to TRBJ1-2; 7 positions match TRBD1. The CDR3 contains 15 residues. V shed 2 bases and J 3 bases; nucleotides not matched to a gene: 6. The germline V gene encodes CDR1 SGHAT and CDR2 FQNNGV. CDR3 region: CASSLHDRVHYGYTF. CDR3 DNA sequence: TGTGCCAGCAGCTTACATGACAGGGTGCACTATGGCTACACCTTC. The whole variable domain, filled in from reference TRBV11-2 and TRBJ1-2, reads EAGVAQSPRYKIIEKRQSVAFWCNPISGHATLYWYQQILGQGPKLLIQFQNNGVVDDSQLPKDRFSAERLKGVDSTLKIQPAKLEDSAVYLCASSLHDRVHYGYTFGSGTRLTVV.

The CDR3, as DNA: TGTGCTAGTGGTTCGGACAGAGAAGCTTTCTTT. As protein: CASGSDREAFF. This chain links TRBV12-5 with TRBJ1-1; D possibly corresponds to TRBD1 (6 bases). The CDR3 sequence is 11 residues long. The V end was cut by 4 bases, the J end by 8 bases, with 8 bases between. The germline CDR1 and CDR2 sequences are LGHNT and FRNRAP. The full variable domain, its missing parts supplied by reference TRBV12-5 and TRBJ1-1, is DARVTQTPRHKVTEMGQEVTMRCQPILGHNTVFWYRQTMMQGLELLAYFRNRAPLDDSGMPKDRFSAEMPDATLATLKIQPSEPRDSAVYFCASGSDREAFFGQGTRLTVV.

This chain uses TRBV11-3 with TRBJ2-2; D perhaps matches TRBD1 (5 bases). Between the trimmed V and J ends, which lost 6 bases and 2 bases, there was a span of 10 bases. There are 14 residues in the CDR3. Germline V gene lookup returns CDR1 SGHNT and CDR2 YENEEA. Here the CDR3 reads CASSPQGNTGELFF. CDR3 nucleotides: TGTGCCAGCAGTCCTCAGGGAAACACCGGGGAGCTGTTTTTT.

The chain carries TRBV10-3 and TRBJ1-5, with D maybe TRBD1 (5 bases). CDR3 length: 14 residues. V lost 2 bases to trimming and J lost 7 bases, with 12 bases between them. Germline V gives CDR1 ENHRY, CDR2 SYGVKD. The CDR3 is CAISERVWGQPQHF. The CDR3 coding sequence is TGTGCCATCAGTGAGAGGGTGTGGGGCCAGCCCCAGCATTTT.

This sequence joins TRBV19 and TRBJ2-7; weak D call: TRBD1 (6 bases). Germline values: CDR1 LNHDA, CDR2 SQIVND (reference sequence). Trimming stripped 5 bases from V and 2 bases from J, with 16 bases between. The CDR3 runs 15 residues. The CDR3: CASSSRGSETYEQYF. The DNA for the CDR3 is TGTGCCAGTAGTTCGAGGGGGTCGGAAACCTACGAGCAGTACTTC.

This chain uses TRBV7-2 with TRBJ1-3; possibly TRBD1 for D (6 bases). V gave up 1 base and J gave up 11 bases, with 24 bases separating them. CDR3 length: 17 residues. Germline assignment: CDR1 SGHTA and CDR2 FQGNSA. The CDR3 DNA reads TGTGCCAGCAGCTTAGTTATCCCGACTAGTCCGGGGGGCTCCATATATTTT. It codes for CASSLVIPTSPGGSIYF. Full variable domain (outside the CDR3, taken from reference TRBV7-2 and TRBJ1-3): GAGVSQSPSNKVTEKGKDVELRCDPISGHTALYWYRQSLGQGLEFLIYFQGNSAPDKSGLPSDRFSAERTGGSVSTLTIQRTQQEDSAVYLCASSLVIPTSPGGSIYFGEGSWLTVV.

The chain combines TRBV7-2 with TRBJ1-2, with D maybe TRBD1 (5 bases). Trimming took off 4 bases at V and 9 bases at J, with 15 bases between the two ends. This CDR3 region has 13 residues. CDR1 SGHTA and CDR2 FQGNSA come from the germline V gene. This chain's CDR3 is CASSSPFTGSYTF. The DNA for the CDR3 is TGTGCCAGCAGCTCCCCCTTCACAGGAAGCTACACCTTC.

V and J are TRBV10-3 and TRBJ1-1; no firm D call. Per the germline V gene, CDR1 is ENHRY and CDR2 is SYGVKD. The CDR3 sequence is 13 residues long. Trimming took off 7 bases at V and 3 bases at J, with 12 bases between the two ends. The CDR3 DNA reads TGTGCCATCAAGAGGGCTGGGGACACTGAAGCTTTCTTT. This encodes CAIKRAGDTEAFF.

The J gene is TRBJ2-7, the V gene TRBV6-5; TRBD1 matches at 7 bases. J was trimmed by 2 bases and V by 4 bases; bases with no gene match: 5. Germline V gene lookup returns CDR1 MNHEY and CDR2 SVGAGI. The CDR3 runs 14 residues. CDR3 in DNA: TGTGCCAGCAGTTCCGGGACAGAGACCTACGAGCAGTACTTC. Protein product: CASSSGTETYEQYF.

The chain is built from TRBV11-2 and TRBJ2-7, with D tentatively TRBD1 (5 bases). CDR1 SGHAT and CDR2 FQNNGV come from the germline V gene. V shed 1 base and J shed 7 bases, with 17 bases lying between them. CDR3 length equals 15 residues. CDR3 sequence reads: CASSLVRQGGREQYF. CDR3 coding DNA: TGTGCCAGCAGCTTAGTACGGCAGGGTGGAAGGGAGCAGTACTTC.